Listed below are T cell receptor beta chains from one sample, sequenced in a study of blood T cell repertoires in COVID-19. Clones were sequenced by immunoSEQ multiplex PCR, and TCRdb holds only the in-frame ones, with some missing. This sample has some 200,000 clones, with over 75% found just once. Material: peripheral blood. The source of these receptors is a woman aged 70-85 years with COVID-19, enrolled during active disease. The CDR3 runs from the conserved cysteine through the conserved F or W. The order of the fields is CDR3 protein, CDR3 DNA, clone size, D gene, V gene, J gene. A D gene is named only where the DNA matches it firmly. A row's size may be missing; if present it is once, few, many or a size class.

CASSAGTDRSPLHF	TGTGCCAGCAGTGCCGGGACAGATCGGTCACCCCTCCACTTT	-	TRBD1	TRBV2	TRBJ1-6
CARWGGGGAGETQYF	TGTGCCCGCTGGGGGGGAGGGGGGGCCGGAGAGACCCAGTACTTC	-	-	TRBV5-5	TRBJ2-5
CASSLLVQDRGNTEAFF	TGTGCCAGCAGCTTACTCGTCCAGGACAGGGGGAACACTGAAGCTTTCTTT	-	TRBD1	TRBV7-8	TRBJ1-1
CASSPRGDYQETQYF	TGTGCCAGCAGCCCTCGTGGGGACTACCAAGAGACCCAGTACTTC	once	-	TRBV7-2	TRBJ2-5
CASPAESNEQFF	TGCGCCAGCCCCGCCGAGAGCAATGAGCAGTTCTTC	-	-	TRBV10-1	TRBJ2-1
CASSRPSRTEGHEQYF	TGTGCCAGCAGCCGGCCCTCAAGGACAGAGGGCCACGAGCAGTACTTC	once	-	TRBV7-8	TRBJ2-7
CASRRTGNTEAFF	TGTGCCAGCAGAAGGACAGGCAACACTGAAGCTTTCTTT	few	TRBD1	TRBV6-5	TRBJ1-1
CASSSLTSGRTTTYEQYF	TGTGCCAGCAGCTCCCTGACTAGCGGGAGGACCACTACCTACGAGCAGTACTTC	-	TRBD2	TRBV5-6	TRBJ2-7
CASSLTGGNEANEQFF	TGTGCCAGCAGCTTGACAGGGGGTAATGAAGCCAATGAGCAGTTCTTC	-	TRBD1	TRBV5-5	TRBJ2-1
CASSEVAGKSFF	TGTGCCAGCAGCGAGGTCGCAGGGAAATCGTTCTTC	-	-	TRBV7-2	TRBJ2-1
CASSSRDRGPEQYF	TGTGCCAGCAGCTCCCGGGACAGGGGCCCCGAGCAGTACTTC	few	TRBD1	TRBV7-2	TRBJ2-7
CASSLGTRYGYTF	TGTGCCAGCAGCTTAGGGACACGCTATGGCTACACCTTC	-	-	TRBV7-2	TRBJ1-2
CASRSRQVRTNEKLFF	TGTGCCAGCAGATCCCGACAGGTTCGCACTAATGAAAAACTGTTTTTT	few	-	TRBV21-1	TRBJ1-4
CASSQDEKREGPYEQYF	TGCGCCAGCAGCCAAGATGAGAAGCGGGAGGGCCCTTACGAGCAGTACTTC	once	TRBD2	TRBV4-1	TRBJ2-7
CASSHQLASEQFF	TGTGCCAGCAGCCACCAACTAGCTAGTGAGCAGTTCTTC	-	-	TRBV9	TRBJ2-1